This entry lists 32 T cell receptor beta chains sequenced from one sample in a study of blood T cell repertoires in COVID-19. The protocol was immunoSEQ multiplex PCR, while the TCRdb copy is restricted to in-frame clones and leaves out a portion. The table includes roughly 69,000 clones, almost 90% detected once. The sequencing sample was made of peripheral blood. These receptor sequences come from a man aged 50 to 59 with acute or convalescent COVID-19.

This chain uses TRBV19 with TRBJ2-1; 8 nucleotides agree with TRBD2. Trimming at V came to 4 bases and at J to 3 bases, leaving 5 bases not matched to a gene. Per germline, CDR1 LNHDA and CDR2 SQIVND (reference sequence). The CDR3 spans 15 residues. DNA of the CDR3: TGTGCCAGTAGTAGAAGCGGGAGAAACTACAATGAGCAGTTCTTC. Protein: CASSRSGRNYNEQFF.

This chain connects TRBV5-6 to TRBJ2-7, with TRBD1 matching over 7 bases. CDR3 size: 16 residues. The germline gives CDR1 SGHDT, CDR2 YYEEEE. The ends lost 4 bases at V and 6 bases at J; junction bases unmatched: 16. CDR3 sequence: CASSKLGPGGVGEQYF. The CDR3 region has the DNA TGTGCCAGCAGCAAACTCGGCCCAGGGGGAGTCGGCGAGCAGTACTTC.

A few counts support this clone. The J gene is TRBJ1-5, the V gene TRBV4-1; D gene ambiguous. The germline gives CDR1 MGHRA, CDR2 YSYEKL. V was clipped by 0 bases and J by 1 base, with 10 bases between them. The CDR3 contains 16 residues. CDR3 bases: TGCGCCAGCAGCCAAGAAGAGACAAGGAGCAATCAGCCCCAGCATTTT. It encodes CASSQEETRSNQPQHF.

V and J are TRBV6-4 and TRBJ2-1, with 7 bases that match TRBD2. The germline V gene encodes CDR1 MRHNA and CDR2 SNTAGT. CDR3 length: 15 amino acids. V trimming: 3 bases; J trimming: 3 bases; junction bases outside the gene matches: 5. The chain's CDR3 is CASSEELANYNEQFF. For the CDR3, the DNA is TGTGCCAGCAGTGAGGAACTAGCGAACTACAATGAGCAGTTCTTC.

V usage is TRBV4-1 and J usage is TRBJ1-2; weak D call: TRBD1 (6 bases). The V end lost 1 base, the J end lost 2 bases, and 11 bases lay between the germline ends. Germline lookup yields CDR1 MGHRA and CDR2 YSYEKL. CDR3 size: 15 residues. The CDR3 region is CASSQGTAPNYGYTF. In DNA, the CDR3 is TGCGCCAGCAGCCAAGGGACAGCCCCCAACTATGGCTACACCTTC.

DNA for the CDR3: TGTGCCAGTAGCGGACAGGGTTACGAGCAGTACTTC. Translating it yields CASSGQGYEQYF. This sequence joins TRBV19 and TRBJ2-7; 8 bases fit TRBD1. V lost 6 bases to trimming and J lost 4 bases; unmatched junction nucleotides: 2. The CDR3 runs 12 residues. The germline V gene has CDR1 LNHDA and CDR2 SQIVND (reference sequence).

This chain connects TRBV2 to TRBJ1-5, with TRBD1 matching over 7 bases. V shed 8 bases, J shed 2 bases, and the junction held 6 bases outside the gene matches. The germline gives CDR1 SNHLY, CDR2 FYNNEI. This CDR3 has 14 residues. The DNA for the CDR3 is TGTGCCAGCTACAGGGGAGTGGGCAATCAGCCCCAGCATTTT. Protein sequence: CASYRGVGNQPQHF.

The V call is TRBV5-1, the J call TRBJ1-5; 7 positions agree with TRBD1. From germline, CDR1 is SGHRS and CDR2 YFSETQ. Trimming removed 5 bases from V and 0 bases from J; junction bases left unmatched: 29. The CDR3 covers 23 residues. In nucleotides, the CDR3 is TGCGCCAGCAGGACCCGACTTGGGAACCGATATTCCCAACAGGGGTATAGCAATCAGCCCCAGCATTTT. Encoded protein: CASRTRLGNRYSQQGYSNQPQHF.

This clone is a singleton in its sample. CDR3 DNA sequence: TGTGCCAGCAGCTACGTCGGCGGGGAGCTGTTTTTT. As protein: CASSYVGGELFF. The rearrangement links TRBV6-5 to TRBJ2-2; D remains unclear. The V and J ends lost 6 bases and 7 bases respectively, with 9 bases between them. The CDR3 consists of 12 residues. Germline CDR1 MNHEY, CDR2 SVGAGI.

The chain uses TRBV6-5 and TRBJ2-5; tentative D call: TRBD2 (6 bases). Germline assignment: CDR1 MNHEY and CDR2 SVGAGI. Trimming cost V 5 bases and J 2 bases, with 12 bases left between them. The CDR3 consists of 14 residues. The CDR3 loop reads CASSPTGLQETQYF. CDR3 bases: TGTGCCAGCAGTCCCACGGGACTGCAAGAGACCCAGTACTTC.

The rearrangement links TRBV5-1 to TRBJ1-1, with 9 nucleotides matching TRBD1. J lost 1 base, V lost 0 bases, and 7 bases had no gene match. The CDR3 has 17 amino acids. In germline, CDR1 is SGHRS, CDR2 YFSETQ. CDR3 in amino acids: CASSLGVTGGTNTEAFF. CDR3 DNA sequence: TGCGCCAGCAGCTTGGGTGTAACAGGGGGCACGAACACTGAAGCTTTCTTT. Based on the CDR3 plus reference TRBV5-1 and TRBJ1-1, the full variable domain is KAGVTQTPRYLIKTRGQQVTLSCSPISGHRSVSWYQQTPGQGLQFLFEYFSETQRNKGNFPGRFSGRQFSNSRSEMNVSTLELGDSALYLCASSLGVTGGTNTEAFFGQGTRLTVV.

The rearrangement uses TRBV9 and TRBJ1-2; no firm D call. There are 13 residues in the CDR3. Trimming stripped 2 bases from V and 2 bases from J, with 7 bases between. Germline V gives CDR1 SGDLS, CDR2 YYNGEE. The CDR3 sequence is CASSVIINYGYTF. CDR3 coding DNA: TGTGCCAGCAGCGTTATTATAAACTATGGCTACACCTTC.

V usage is TRBV20-1 and J usage is TRBJ2-1, with TRBD1 matching over 12 bases. Germline V gene sequence: CDR1 DFQATT, CDR2 SNEGSKA (reference sequence). The V segment lost 3 bases and the J segment 9 bases; nucleotides outside the gene matches: 3. This CDR3 comprises 13 residues. Here the CDR3 reads CSASGTGGSEQFF. CDR3 DNA: TGCAGTGCTAGTGGGACAGGGGGCAGTGAGCAGTTCTTC.

The gene calls are TRBV7-2 and TRBJ1-5, with D tentatively TRBD1 (6 bases). The CDR3 totals 13 residues. V lost 5 bases to trimming and J lost 4 bases, with 9 bases between them. CDR1 SGHTA and CDR2 FQGNSA come from the germline V gene. The CDR3 here is CASSLDSNQPQHF. CDR3 nucleotides: TGTGCCAGCAGCCTGGACAGTAATCAGCCCCAGCATTTT.

The gene calls are TRBV9 and TRBJ2-2; 8 nucleotides line up with TRBD1. The CDR3 has 15 residues. V lost 3 bases to trimming and J lost 3 bases; unmatched junction nucleotides: 4. Per germline, CDR1 SGDLS and CDR2 YYNGEE. For the CDR3, the DNA is TGTGCCAGCAGCGCCGACAGGGGACACACCGGGGAGCTGTTTTTT. It yields the protein CASSADRGHTGELFF.

V usage is TRBV7-2 and J usage is TRBJ2-7; 10 bases align to TRBD1. The germline V gene encodes CDR1 SGHTA and CDR2 FQGNSA. The trim removed 1 base at V and 4 bases at J, leaving 7 bases unmatched. This CDR3 has 16 amino acids. CDR3 sequence reads: CASSLEPRDRGYEQYF. The CDR3 coding sequence is TGTGCCAGCAGCTTAGAGCCCCGGGACAGGGGTTACGAGCAGTACTTC.

The chain combines TRBV9 with TRBJ2-7; D might be TRBD2 (5 bases). V lost 3 bases and J lost 7, with 14 bases in between. CDR1 SGDLS and CDR2 YYNGEE come from the germline V gene. The CDR3 length is 13 residues. The CDR3 region is CASSAHGRDEQYF. CDR3 bases: TGTGCCAGCAGCGCCCACGGACGGGATGAGCAGTACTTC.

This clone was seen a single time. The chain employs TRBV4-1 and TRBJ1-5; no clear D. Looked up from germline, CDR1 is MGHRA and CDR2 is YSYEKL. V lost 0 bases and J 6 bases, leaving 12 bases between the germline ends. The CDR3 has 15 amino acids. The CDR3 spells CASSQDDMTGQPQHF. The CDR3 bases are TGCGCCAGCAGCCAAGACGATATGACGGGTCAGCCCCAGCATTTT.

V usage is TRBV6-5 and J usage is TRBJ2-7; tentative D call: TRBD1 (6 bases). V was trimmed by 2 bases and J by 1 base, leaving 12 bases between them. The CDR3 is 15 amino acids. Germline V lookup: CDR1 MNHEY, CDR2 SVGAGI. CDR3: CASSYTGTVSYEQYF. The CDR3 DNA sequence: TGTGCCAGCAGTTACACAGGGACGGTGTCCTACGAGCAGTACTTC.

J is TRBJ2-7 and V is TRBV12-3 or TRBV12-4; D is unclear. The CDR3 covers 13 residues. V lost 3 bases and J lost 2, with 8 bases in between. The DNA of the CDR3 is TGTGCCAGCAGTTTGATCGGTCCCTACGAGCAGTACTTC. Residues: CASSLIGPYEQYF.

The chain recombines TRBV6-5 with TRBJ1-2, with TRBD1 matching over 9 bases. Looked up from germline, CDR1 is MNHEY and CDR2 is SVGAGI. The CDR3 is made up of 14 amino acids. The junction had 6 bases not matched to a gene; V was cut back by 6 bases and J by 4 bases. CDR3 coding DNA: TGTGCCAGCAGCAACAGGGGGCTCAGCTATGGCTACACCTTC. Translation gives CASSNRGLSYGYTF.

Worth noting for this clone: The junction departs from the called germline gene at one end, perhaps through a read error. The rearrangement links TRBV2 to TRBJ1-1, with 8 bases identical to TRBD1. The germline gives CDR1 SNHLY, CDR2 FYNNEI. The CDR3 has 14 amino acids. The CDR3 sequence is CAGSPGTGGTEAFF. Here the CDR3 DNA reads TGTGCCGGCAGTCCTGGGACAGGAGGCACTGAAGCTTTCTTT.

The chain couples TRBV10-3 to TRBJ2-3; 7 nucleotides agree with TRBD2. V dropped 2 bases and J dropped 0; count of bases not matched to a gene: 5. Per the germline V gene, CDR1 is ENHRY and CDR2 is SYGVKD. This CDR3 has 16 residues. The CDR3 is CAISEPLAGSTDTQYF. The DNA of the CDR3 is TGTGCCATCAGTGAGCCATTAGCGGGTAGCACAGATACGCAGTATTTT.

CDR3 amino acids: CASSLGLQGEKLFF. In nucleotides, the CDR3 is TGTGCCAGCAGCTTGGGCCTACAAGGTGAAAAACTGTTTTTT. The chain uses TRBV7-9 and TRBJ1-4; D call uncertain. Deletions cut 3 bases from V and 7 bases from J, with 12 bases between. This CDR3 comprises 14 residues. Germline loops: CDR1 SEHNR, CDR2 FQNEAQ (reference sequence).

V gene TRBV13 combines with J gene TRBJ2-1, with 8 bases identical to TRBD1. J lost 10 bases, V lost 5 bases, and 16 bases had no gene match. CDR3 length: 16 amino acids. Germline CDR1 PRHDT, CDR2 FYEKMQ (reference sequence). CDR3 coding DNA: TGTGCCAGCAGCCAAGACCGGGACAGGTTTTTCAAGGAGCAGTTCTTC. Translated: CASSQDRDRFFKEQFF. Variable domain in full (rest from reference TRBV13 and TRBJ2-1): AAGVIQSPRHLIKEKRETATLKCYPIPRHDTVYWYQQGPGQDPQFLISFYEKMQSDKGSIPDRFSAQQFSDYHSELNMSSLELGDSALYFCASSQDRDRFFKEQFFGPGTRLTVL.

This CDR3 reads CASSLGQGQPQHF. The CDR3 DNA is TGTGCCAGCAGTTTAGGGCAGGGTCAGCCCCAGCATTTT. V is TRBV12-3 or TRBV12-4 and J is TRBJ1-5; D is perhaps TRBD1 (5 bases). V was shortened by 1 base and J by 6 bases, with 7 bases between the two germline ends. This CDR3 spans 13 amino acids.

The gene calls are TRBV29-1 and TRBJ1-2; TRBD1 might be the D (6 bases). Germline assignment: CDR1 SQVTM and CDR2 ANQGSEA. This CDR3 is 13 amino acids long. The ends were cut back, 7 bases at V and 7 bases at J, with 19 bases in the middle. The CDR3 protein is CSAVTGGFVGYTF. Written as DNA, the CDR3 is TGCAGCGCTGTGACTGGGGGCTTTGTTGGCTACACCTTC.

The chain links TRBV7-6 to TRBJ1-1; D remains unclear. This CDR3 has 15 amino acids. Between the trimmed V and J ends, which lost 4 bases and 0 bases, there was a span of 12 bases. The V gene's germline CDR1 is SGHVS and CDR2 FNYEAQ. The CDR3 sequence is CASSYLAGMNTEAFF. CDR3 nucleotides: TGTGCCAGCAGCTACCTAGCGGGCATGAACACTGAAGCTTTCTTT.

The chain employs TRBV27 and TRBJ2-7; 8 bases map to TRBD2. There are 14 residues in the CDR3. Germline values: CDR1 MNHEY, CDR2 SMNVEV (reference sequence). J was trimmed by 4 bases and V by 1 base; bases with no gene match: 3. This chain's CDR3 is CASSLWGLEYEQYF. CDR3 in DNA: TGTGCCAGCAGTTTATGGGGACTAGAGTACGAGCAGTACTTC.

This clone appeared a single time. The genes are TRBV5-1 and TRBJ2-1; 10 bases match TRBD2. V dropped 2 bases and J dropped 12; count of bases not matched to a gene: 17. Germline V gene sequence: CDR1 SGHRS, CDR2 YFSETQ. CDR3 length: 17 amino acids. The CDR3 here is CASSFQAGIAGGPGQFF. DNA of the CDR3: TGCGCCAGCAGCTTCCAGGCGGGGATAGCGGGAGGCCCGGGGCAGTTCTTC. The complete variable domain, with remaining parts taken from reference TRBV5-1 and TRBJ2-1, reads KAGVTQTPRYLIKTRGQQVTLSCSPISGHRSVSWYQQTPGQGLQFLFEYFSETQRNKGNFPGRFSGRQFSNSRSEMNVSTLELGDSALYLCASSFQAGIAGGPGQFFGPGTRLTVL.

The rearrangement joins TRBV7-6 to TRBJ2-3, with D possibly being TRBD1 (5 bases). This CDR3 contains 15 residues. V was clipped by 6 bases and J by 5 bases, with 18 bases between them. Germline V gene sequence: CDR1 SGHVS, CDR2 FNYEAQ. The CDR3 spells CASSLGQGRLDTQYF. For the CDR3, the DNA is TGTGCCAGCAGTTTGGGCCAGGGTAGACTAGATACGCAGTATTTT.

The chain employs TRBV11-2 and TRBJ1-1; 8 nucleotides line up with TRBD1. V dropped 0 bases and J dropped 4; count of bases not matched to a gene: 19. CDR1 is SGHAT, CDR2 FQNNGV, per germline. This CDR3 has 20 residues. The CDR3 region is CASSLERVWGQGARGTEAFF. The CDR3 DNA follows: TGTGCCAGCAGCTTAGAGAGGGTGTGGGGCCAGGGGGCGAGAGGCACTGAAGCTTTCTTT.